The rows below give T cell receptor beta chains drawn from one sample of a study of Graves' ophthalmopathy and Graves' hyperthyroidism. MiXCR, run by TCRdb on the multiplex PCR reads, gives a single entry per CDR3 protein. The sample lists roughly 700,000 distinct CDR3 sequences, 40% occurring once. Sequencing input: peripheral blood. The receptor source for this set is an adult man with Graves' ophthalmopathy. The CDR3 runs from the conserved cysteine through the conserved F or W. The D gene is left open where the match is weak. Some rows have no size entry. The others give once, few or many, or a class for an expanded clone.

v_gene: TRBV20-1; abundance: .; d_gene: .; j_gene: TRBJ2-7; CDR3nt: TGCAGTGCTTCGCGCGGGGACCTAACCTACGAGCAGTACTTC; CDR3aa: CSASRGDLTYEQYF
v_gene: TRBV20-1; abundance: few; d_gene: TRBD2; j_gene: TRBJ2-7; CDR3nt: TGCAGTGCTAGCCTTAGCGGGAGTGGATACGAGCAGTACTTC; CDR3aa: CSASLSGSGYEQYF
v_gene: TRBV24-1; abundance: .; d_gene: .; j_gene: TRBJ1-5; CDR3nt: TGTGCCAGCAGCCCCAGTGGCCAGTCGGGTCAGCCCCAGCATTTT; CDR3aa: CASSPSGQSGQPQHF
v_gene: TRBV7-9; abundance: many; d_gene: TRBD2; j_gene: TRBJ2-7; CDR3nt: TGTGCCAGCAGCCATCCGGGACTACCCTACGAGCAGTACTTC; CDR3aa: CASSHPGLPYEQYF
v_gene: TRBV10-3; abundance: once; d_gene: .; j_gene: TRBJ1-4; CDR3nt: TGTGCCAGCAGTTACTCGTACCAGCAAGTAGGAGGAGAAAAACTGTTTTTT; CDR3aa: CASSYSYQQVGGEKLFF
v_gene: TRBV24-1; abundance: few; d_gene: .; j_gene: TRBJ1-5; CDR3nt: TGTGCCAGCAGTCCCCGGACGGACCATAGCAATCAGCCCCAGCATTTT; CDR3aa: CASSPRTDHSNQPQHF
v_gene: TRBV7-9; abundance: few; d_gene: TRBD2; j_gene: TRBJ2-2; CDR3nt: TGTGCCAGCAGCTCTAGCGGGGGGTCGGGCACCGGGGAGCTGTTTTTT; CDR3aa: CASSSSGGSGTGELFF
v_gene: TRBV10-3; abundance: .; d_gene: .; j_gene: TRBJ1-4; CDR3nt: TGTGCCATCGGATCACAGGGCGGTCGGCGTGAAAAACTGTTTTTT; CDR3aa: CAIGSQGGRREKLFF
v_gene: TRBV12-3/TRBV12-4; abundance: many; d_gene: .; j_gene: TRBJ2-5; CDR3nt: TGTGCCAGCAGTACAACACCCTTCGAGCCCCAGTACTTC; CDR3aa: CASSTTPFEPQYF
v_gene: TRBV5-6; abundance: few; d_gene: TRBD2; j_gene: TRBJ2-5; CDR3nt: TGTGCCAGCAGGAAAGCGGGAGAGGAAGAGACCCAGTACTTC; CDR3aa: CASRKAGEEETQYF
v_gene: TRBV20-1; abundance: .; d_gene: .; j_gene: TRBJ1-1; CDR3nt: TGCAGTGCTAGAGATTACCAAAGGAACACTGAAGCTTTCTTT; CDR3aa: CSARDYQRNTEAFF
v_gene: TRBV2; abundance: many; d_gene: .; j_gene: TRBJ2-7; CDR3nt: TGTGCCAGCAGTGAAGTATCGGCTCCGTTAGACCACGAGCAGTACTTC; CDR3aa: CASSEVSAPLDHEQYF
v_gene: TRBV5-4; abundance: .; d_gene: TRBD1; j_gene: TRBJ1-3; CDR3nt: TGTGCCAGCAGCTTTGACAGGGGGCTTGGAAACACCATATATTTT; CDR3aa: CASSFDRGLGNTIYF
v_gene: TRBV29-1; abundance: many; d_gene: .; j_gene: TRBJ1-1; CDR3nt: TGCAGCGTTGAAGATGTCCGTAACACTGAAGCTTTCTTT; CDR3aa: CSVEDVRNTEAFF
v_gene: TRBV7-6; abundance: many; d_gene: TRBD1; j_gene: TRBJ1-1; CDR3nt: TGTGCCAGCAGCTCCTACAGGGGGCGCGGCACTGAAGCTTTCTTT; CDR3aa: CASSSYRGRGTEAFF
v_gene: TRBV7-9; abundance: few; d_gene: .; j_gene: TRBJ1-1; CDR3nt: TGTGCCAGCAGCCAAGCCGTGACAGGACCGAACACTGAAGCTTTCTTT; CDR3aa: CASSQAVTGPNTEAFF
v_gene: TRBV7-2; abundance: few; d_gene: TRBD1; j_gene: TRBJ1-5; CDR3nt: TGTGCCAGCAGCTTAGGATCAGGGGGCTCGTTCAATCAGCCCCAGCATTTT; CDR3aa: CASSLGSGGSFNQPQHF
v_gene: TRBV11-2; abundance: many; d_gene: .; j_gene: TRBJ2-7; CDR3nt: TGTGCCAGCAGCCCGCTTAGGGCGTACGAGCAGTACTTC; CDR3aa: CASSPLRAYEQYF